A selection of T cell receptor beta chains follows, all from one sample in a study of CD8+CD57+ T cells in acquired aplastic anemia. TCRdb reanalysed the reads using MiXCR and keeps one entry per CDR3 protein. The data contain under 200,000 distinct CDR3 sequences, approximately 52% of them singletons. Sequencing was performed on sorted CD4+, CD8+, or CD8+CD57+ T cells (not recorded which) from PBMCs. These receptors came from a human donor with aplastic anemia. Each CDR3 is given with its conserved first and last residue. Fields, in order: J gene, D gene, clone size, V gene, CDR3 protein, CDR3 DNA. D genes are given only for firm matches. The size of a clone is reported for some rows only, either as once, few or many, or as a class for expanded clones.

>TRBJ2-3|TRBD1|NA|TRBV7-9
CASSLDRGSTDTQYF
TGTGCCAGCAGCTTGGACAGGGGGAGCACAGATACGCAGTATTTT
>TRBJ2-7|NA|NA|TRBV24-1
CASRGVLEEQYF
TGTGCCAGCAGAGGGGTGTTAGAGGAGCAGTACTTC
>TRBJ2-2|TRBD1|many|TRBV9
CASSVGRTGNTGELFF
TGTGCCAGCAGCGTAGGTAGGACAGGGAACACCGGGGAGCTGTTTTTT
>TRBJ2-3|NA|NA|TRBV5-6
CASRNPSFLDTQYF
TGTGCCAGCAGAAACCCTAGCTTCTTGGATACGCAGTATTTT
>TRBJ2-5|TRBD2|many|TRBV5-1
CASSWALAGGVETQYF
TGCGCCAGCAGCTGGGCACTAGCGGGAGGGGTAGAGACCCAGTACTTC
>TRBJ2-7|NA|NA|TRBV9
CASSVGSASNEQYF
TGTGCCAGCAGCGTAGGAAGTGCGAGTAACGAGCAGTACTTC
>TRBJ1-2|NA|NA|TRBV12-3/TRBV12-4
CASSLAGPDYGYTF
TGTGCCAGCAGTCTGGCGGGGCCCGACTATGGCTACACCTTC
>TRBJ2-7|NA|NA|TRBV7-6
CASSLDWDNEQYF
TGTGCCAGCAGCTTAGATTGGGACAACGAGCAGTACTTC
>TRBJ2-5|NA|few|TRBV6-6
CASSYSNRLLQRETQYF
TGTGCCAGCAGTTACTCGAATAGGTTACTCCAAAGAGAGACCCAGTACTTC
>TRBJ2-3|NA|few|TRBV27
CASSSGTPQTDTQYF
TGTGCCAGCAGTTCAGGGACACCTCAAACGGATACGCAGTATTTT
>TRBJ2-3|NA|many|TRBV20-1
CSAPKRGDTQYF
TGCAGTGCCCCCAAGAGGGGAGATACGCAGTATTTT
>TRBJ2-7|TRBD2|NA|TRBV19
CASSKTSGGAYEQYF
TGTGCCAGTAGTAAGACTAGCGGGGGGGCGTACGAGCAGTACTTC
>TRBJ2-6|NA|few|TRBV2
CASSVGATGANVLTF
TGTGCCAGCAGTGTAGGGGCCACTGGGGCCAACGTCCTGACTTTC
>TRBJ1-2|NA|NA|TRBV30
CAWSYDRGLDGYTF
TGTGCCTGGAGCTATGACCGGGGTCTGGATGGCTACACCTTC
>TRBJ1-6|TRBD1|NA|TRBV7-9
CASRSGQIYSPLHF
TGTGCCAGCAGATCGGGACAGATCTATTCACCCCTCCACTTT
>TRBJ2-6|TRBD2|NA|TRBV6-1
CASSSGGAGANALTF
TGTGCCAGCAGTAGCGGGGGGGCTGGGGCCAACGCCCTGACTTTC
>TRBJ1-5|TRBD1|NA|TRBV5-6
CASNKGGPRGDQPQHF
TGTGCCAGCAACAAGGGAGGCCCCAGGGGGGATCAGCCCCAGCATTTT
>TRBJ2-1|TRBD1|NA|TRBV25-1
CASSTSGTAYNEQFF
TGTGCCAGCAGCACGTCCGGGACAGCATACAATGAGCAGTTCTTC
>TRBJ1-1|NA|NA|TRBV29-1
CSEFRGGRTEAFF
TGCAGTGAGTTCAGGGGAGGGAGAACTGAAGCTTTCTTT
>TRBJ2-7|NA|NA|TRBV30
CAWSTGGGEQYF
TGTGCCTGGAGTACAGGGGGAGGGGAGCAGTACTTC
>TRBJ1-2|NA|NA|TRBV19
CASSIGQANYGYTF
TGTGCCAGTAGTATAGGGCAAGCTAACTATGGCTACACCTTC
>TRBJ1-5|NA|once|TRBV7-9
CASSPASNQPQHF
TGTGCCAGCAGCCCTGCTAGCAATCAGCCCCAGCATTTT
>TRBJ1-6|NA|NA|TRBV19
CVSSIGGDSPLHF
TGTGTCAGTAGTATAGGTGGGGATTCACCCCTCCACTTT
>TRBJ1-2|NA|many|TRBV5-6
CASSLAVRGLAHYGYTF
TGTGCCAGCAGCTTGGCCGTCAGGGGTTTGGCTCACTATGGCTACACCTTC
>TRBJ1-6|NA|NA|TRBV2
CASSEQGPESHF
TGTGCCAGCAGTGAACAGGGCCCCGAGTCGCACTTT
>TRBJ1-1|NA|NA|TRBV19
CASSTMGRLEAFF
TGTGCCAGTAGTACCATGGGACGGTTGGAAGCTTTCTTT
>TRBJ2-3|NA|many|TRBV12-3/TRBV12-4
CASSPDRYTDTQYF
TGTGCCAGCAGTCCCGACAGATACACAGATACGCAGTATTTT
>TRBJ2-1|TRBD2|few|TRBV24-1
CATSSGGSYNEQFF
TGTGCCACCTCATCGGGGGGCTCCTACAATGAGCAGTTCTTC
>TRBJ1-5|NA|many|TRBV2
CASRTDRTSNQPQHF
TGTGCCAGTAGAACAGACAGGACGAGCAATCAGCCCCAGCATTTT
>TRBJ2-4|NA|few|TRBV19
CASSTRPVWEGGIQYF
TGTGCCAGTAGTACCCGACCAGTTTGGGAAGGAGGCATTCAGTACTTC
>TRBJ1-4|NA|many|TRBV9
CASSVGLGRASTNEKLFF
TGTGCCAGCAGCGTAGGGTTAGGAAGGGCCTCGACTAATGAAAAACTGTTTTTT
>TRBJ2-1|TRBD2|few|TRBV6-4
CASSVSGTRGNEQFF
TGTGCCAGCAGTGTCTCCGGGACTAGAGGCAATGAGCAGTTCTTC
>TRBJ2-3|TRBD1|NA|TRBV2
CASSVRDRTDTQYF
TGTGCCAGCAGTGTCCGGGACAGGACAGATACGCAGTATTTT
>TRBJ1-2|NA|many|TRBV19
CASSIFPGGYTF
TGTGCCAGTAGTATATTTCCTGGCGGCTACACCTTC
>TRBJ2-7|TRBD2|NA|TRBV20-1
CSARDLSGGARSYEQYF
TGCAGTGCTAGAGATCTAAGCGGGGGAGCCCGTTCCTACGAGCAGTACTTC
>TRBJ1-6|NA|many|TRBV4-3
CASSQVNSNSPLHF
TGCGCCAGCAGCCAAGTGAACAGTAATTCACCCCTCCACTTT
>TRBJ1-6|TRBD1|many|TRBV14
CASKDRGRNSPLHF
TGTGCCAGCAAGGACAGGGGGCGTAATTCACCCCTCCACTTT
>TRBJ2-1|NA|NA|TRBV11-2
CASSPEVGGPPYNEQFF
TGTGCCAGCAGCCCGGAGGTTGGCGGACCCCCCTACAATGAGCAGTTCTTC
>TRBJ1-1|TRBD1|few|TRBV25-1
CASSESGGTEAFF
TGTGCCAGCAGTGAATCAGGGGGCACTGAAGCTTTCTTT
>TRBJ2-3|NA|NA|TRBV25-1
CASSEGGLGTRGGDTQYF
TGTGCCAGCAGTGAGGGGGGGCTCGGGACACGAGGCGGGGATACGCAGTATTTT
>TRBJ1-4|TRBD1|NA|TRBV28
CASRRTGVDEKLFF
TGTGCCAGCAGAAGGACAGGGGTAGATGAAAAACTGTTTTTT
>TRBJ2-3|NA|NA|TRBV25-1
CASSPLPGGLGPDTQYF
TGTGCCAGCTCACCCCTGCCCGGCGGGCTCGGGCCAGATACGCAGTATTTT
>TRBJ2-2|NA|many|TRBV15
CATTPQRAGELFF
TGTGCCACCACCCCCCAACGGGCCGGGGAGCTGTTTTTT
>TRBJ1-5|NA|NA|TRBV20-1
CSARQGMRRSNQPQHF
TGCAGTGCTAGACAGGGGATGCGGCGTAGCAATCAGCCCCAGCATTTT
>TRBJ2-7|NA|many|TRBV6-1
CASSPGGISYEQYF
TGTGCCAGCAGCCCCGGAGGAATCTCCTACGAGCAGTACTTC
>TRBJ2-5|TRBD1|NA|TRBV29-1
CSVWVRDRETQYF
TGCAGCGTTTGGGTCCGGGACAGGGAGACCCAGTACTTC
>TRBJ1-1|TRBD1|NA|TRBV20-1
CSAKKTGSQNTEAFF
TGCAGTGCTAAGAAGACAGGGAGCCAGAACACTGAAGCTTTCTTT
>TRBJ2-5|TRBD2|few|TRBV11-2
CASSPILEWATGLGFQETQYF
TGTGCCAGCAGTCCAATACTTGAATGGGCAACAGGACTAGGGTTCCAAGAGACCCAGTACTTC
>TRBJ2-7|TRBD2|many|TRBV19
CATRPGLAGQTHEQYF
TGTGCCACCCGTCCAGGCTTAGCGGGCCAAACCCACGAGCAGTACTTC
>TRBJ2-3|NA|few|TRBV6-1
CASRGRPGPDTQYF
TGTGCCAGCAGGGGACGGCCGGGCCCAGATACGCAGTATTTT
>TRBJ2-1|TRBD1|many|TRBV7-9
CAVQPPRDRTNNEQFF
TGTGCCGTCCAGCCCCCCCGGGACAGGACAAACAATGAGCAGTTCTTC
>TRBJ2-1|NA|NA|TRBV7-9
CASSEGSLDYNEQFF
TGCGCCAGCAGTGAAGGGAGTCTGGACTACAATGAGCAGTTCTTC
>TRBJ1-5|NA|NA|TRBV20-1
CSARDQGYSNQPQHF
TGCAGTGCTAGAGATCAAGGGTATAGCAATCAGCCCCAGCATTTT
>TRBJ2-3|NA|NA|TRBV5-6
CASSLGPGTQYF
TGTGCCAGCAGCCTAGGACCGGGTACGCAGTATTTT
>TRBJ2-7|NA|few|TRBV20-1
CSAQRAPSSYEQYF
TGCAGTGCTCAACGAGCGCCTAGCTCCTACGAGCAGTACTTC